Shown below are 16 T cell receptor beta chains from a single sample sequenced in a study of blood T cell repertoires in COVID-19. The method was immunoSEQ multiplex PCR; TCRdb's version includes in-frame clones alone and lacks a portion of them. The data hold some 490,000 clones, with less than 90% observed a single time. The sequencing sample was made of PBMCs or T cells enriched from blood (not recorded which). The source is a woman aged 60 to 75 who had recovered from COVID-19.

This chain uses TRBV14 with TRBJ2-5; tentatively, D is TRBD2 (6 bases). V lost 4 bases to trimming and J lost 0 bases, with 15 bases between them. The CDR3 length is 16 residues. Germline V CDR1 and CDR2: SGHDN, FVKESK. The CDR3 coding sequence is TGTGCCAGCAGCCTCCGTATAGGGACTTACCAAGAGACCCAGTACTTC. Its protein product is CASSLRIGTYQETQYF.

This chain joins TRBV9 and TRBJ2-1; 12 bases line up with TRBD1. The CDR3 length is 17 residues. V gave up 0 bases and J gave up 9 bases; unmatched junction bases: 10. Germline CDR1 SGDLS, CDR2 YYNGEE. This chain's CDR3 is CASSVALSGQGAIEQFF. The CDR3 DNA reads as TGTGCCAGCAGCGTAGCCCTCTCGGGACAGGGGGCGATTGAGCAGTTCTTC. The full variable domain, rest sourced from reference TRBV9 and TRBJ2-1, is DSGVTQTPKHLITATGQRVTLRCSPRSGDLSVYWYQQSLDQGLQFLIQYYNGEERAKGNILERFSAQQFPDLHSELNLSSLELGDSALYFCASSVALSGQGAIEQFFGPGTRLTVL.

The chain is built from TRBV3-1 (or the pseudogene TRBV3-2) and TRBJ1-2; no definite D call. Trimming removed 0 bases from V and 5 bases from J, with 4 bases in between. This CDR3 contains 12 residues. The germline CDR1 and CDR2 sequences are LGHDT and YNNKEL (reference sequence). The CDR3 sequence: CASSQEIYGYTF. As DNA, the CDR3 is TGTGCCAGCAGCCAAGAAATATATGGCTACACCTTC.

The J gene is TRBJ1-1, the V gene TRBV10-3; tentative D call: TRBD1 (5 bases). Germline CDR1 is ENHRY and CDR2 is SYGVKD. The CDR3 is 12 amino acids. CDR3 amino acids: CAAGRGNTEAFF. The CDR3 region has the DNA TGTGCTGCAGGGCGGGGGAACACTGAAGCTTTCTTT.

The chain employs TRBV30 and TRBJ1-4; the D is unclear. Trimming left V 3 bases short and J 2 bases short, with 7 bases between. The V gene's germline CDR1 is GTSNPN and CDR2 SVGIG (reference sequence). This CDR3 is built from 13 residues. The DNA of the CDR3 is TGTGCCTGGAGGCGGCAGACTAATGAAAAACTGTTTTTT. It translates to CAWRRQTNEKLFF.

A few counts support this clone. The identical CDR3 is also encoded by other nucleotide sequences in the sample. The V gene is TRBV2, the J gene TRBJ1-5; 7 bases align to TRBD1. Germline V CDR1 and CDR2: SNHLY, FYNNEI. The V segment lost 4 bases and the J segment 0 bases; nucleotides outside the gene matches: 0. There are 14 residues in the CDR3. CDR3 region: CASSGDSSNQPQHF. In nucleotides, the CDR3 is TGTGCCAGCAGTGGGGACAGTAGCAATCAGCCCCAGCATTTT.

The genes are TRBV30 and TRBJ1-6, with no clear D. In germline, CDR1 is GTSNPN, CDR2 SVGIG (reference sequence). The V end lost 0 bases, the J end lost 7 bases, and 10 bases lay between the germline ends. This CDR3 has 14 residues. CDR3 amino acids: CAWSVFTENSPLHF. CDR3 DNA: TGTGCCTGGAGTGTGTTCACAGAAAATTCACCCCTCCACTTT.

This clone was seen once. CDR3 region: CASRRTGGSPNEKLFF. CDR3 nucleotides: TGTGCCAGTAGAAGGACAGGGGGGAGCCCTAATGAAAAACTGTTTTTT. The chain recombines TRBV19 with TRBJ1-4; 10 bases align to TRBD1. From germline, CDR1 is LNHDA and CDR2 SQIVND (reference sequence). The CDR3 has 16 residues. V was pared by 6 bases and J by 3 bases, with 7 bases of the junction left unmatched.

This chain connects TRBV9 to TRBJ2-5; 14 positions agree with TRBD2. This CDR3 contains 16 residues. The germline V gene encodes CDR1 SGDLS and CDR2 YYNGEE. The trim removed 4 bases at V and 5 bases at J, leaving 7 bases unmatched. CDR3 sequence: CASSPPGLAGAETQYF. CDR3 in DNA: TGTGCCAGCAGCCCTCCGGGACTAGCGGGGGCGGAGACCCAGTACTTC. Full variable domain (rest looked up from reference TRBV9 and TRBJ2-5): DSGVTQTPKHLITATGQRVTLRCSPRSGDLSVYWYQQSLDQGLQFLIQYYNGEERAKGNILERFSAQQFPDLHSELNLSSLELGDSALYFCASSPPGLAGAETQYFGPGTRLLVL.

This clone was counted once. The rearrangement uses TRBV19 and TRBJ2-1; 8 bases are a match to TRBD2. This CDR3 is built from 14 residues. Per germline, CDR1 LNHDA and CDR2 SQIVND (reference sequence). Trimming removed 6 bases from V and 8 bases from J; junction bases left unmatched: 9. Written as DNA, the CDR3 is TGTGCCAGTAGAGATCGGGGGGGCCGGGATGAGCAGTTCTTC. Amino acid sequence: CASRDRGGRDEQFF.

For this clone: The same CDR3 is also encoded by other DNA sequences in this sample. The chain links TRBV19 to TRBJ2-7, with D unresolved. The V end was cut by 5 bases, the J end by 3 bases, with 8 bases between. In germline, CDR1 is LNHDA, CDR2 SQIVND (reference sequence). The CDR3 covers 12 residues. CDR3: CASSPGFYEQYF. The CDR3 coding sequence is TGTGCCAGTAGTCCAGGCTTCTACGAGCAGTACTTC.

This clone was seen only a few times. The V gene is TRBV29-1, the J gene TRBJ1-6; 8 nucleotides agree with TRBD1. Unmatched junction bases numbered 1, after V lost 3 bases and J lost 6 bases. The CDR3 length is 13 residues. Germline assignment: CDR1 SQVTM and CDR2 ANQGSEA. The CDR3 region has the DNA TGCAGCGTTGACACAGGGGGTAATTCACCCCTCCACTTT. This codes for CSVDTGGNSPLHF.

The chain combines TRBV5-1 with TRBJ1-1; 8 bases fit TRBD1. This CDR3 region has 17 residues. V lost 4 bases and J lost 0; bases outside the gene matches: 11. Germline lookup yields CDR1 SGHRS and CDR2 YFSETQ. The CDR3 sequence: CASSPLRQGTMNTEAFF. In DNA, the CDR3 is TGCGCCAGCAGCCCATTACGACAGGGGACAATGAACACTGAAGCTTTCTTT.

This chain joins TRBV24-1 and TRBJ1-1, with unresolved D. V lost 3 bases to trimming and J lost 7 bases, with 14 bases between them. Germline lookup yields CDR1 KGHDR and CDR2 SFDVKD. This CDR3 contains 14 residues. CDR3 bases: TGTGCCACCAGTGATGTGGGGAGGGTCGGTGAAGCTTTCTTT. It encodes CATSDVGRVGEAFF.

The chain couples TRBV24-1 to TRBJ1-2; D not resolved. The CDR3 contains 13 residues. Between the trimmed V and J ends, which lost 4 bases and 4 bases, there was a span of 9 bases. Germline V gives CDR1 KGHDR, CDR2 SFDVKD. The CDR3 is CATSDQTTYGYTF. DNA of the CDR3: TGTGCCACCAGTGACCAAACTACCTATGGCTACACCTTC.

This chain uses TRBV19 with TRBJ1-5, with a weak D call TRBD1 (6 bases). From germline, CDR1 is LNHDA and CDR2 SQIVND (reference sequence). V was shortened by 3 bases and J by 4 bases, with 13 bases between the two germline ends. This CDR3 has 15 residues. Here the CDR3 DNA reads TGTGCCAGTAGTATCAGTGGACAGCAGAATCAGCCCCAGCATTTT. It is translated as CASSISGQQNQPQHF.